A selection of T cell receptor beta chains follows, all from one sample in a study of T cell repertoires in cytomegalovirus infection. Their recognized antigens are unknown. In TCRdb, the reads were re-called with MiXCR into one record per CDR3 protein. The profile shows about 220,000 distinct CDR3 sequences, about 39% of them singletons. Sequenced material: CD8+ T cells from cultured PBMCs, taken from culture after CMV antigen stimulation. Receptors were obtained from a human donor in good health (CMV status not recorded). Some clones in this sample may be carry-over from other donors' samples. CDR3s include the opening cysteine and the closing phenylalanine or tryptophan. D genes are given only for firm matches. Only part of the rows carry a size: once, few, many, or a class if the clone is expanded.

J gene | D gene | V gene | clone size | CDR3 DNA | CDR3 protein
TRBJ2-6 | NA | TRBV7-4 | NA | TGTGCCAGCAGCTTAGAGTGGAGGGGGTCTGGGGCCAACGTCCTGACTTTC | CASSLEWRGSGANVLTF
TRBJ2-5 | TRBD2 | TRBV10-2 | NA | TGCGCCAGCAGCCAGAATACGGGACTAAAAAAAGAGACCCAGTACTTC | CASSQNTGLKKETQYF
TRBJ2-7 | NA | TRBV14 | NA | TGTGCCAGCAGCCAGTTCGGCGGAACCTACGAGCAGTACTTC | CASSQFGGTYEQYF
TRBJ2-7 | TRBD2 | TRBV19 | few | TGTGCCAGTAGTATTACTAGCGCCCCGACGCACGAGCAGTACTTC | CASSITSAPTHEQYF
TRBJ1-1 | NA | TRBV11-2 | few | TGTGCCAGCAGCTTTTCAAGGACGGCGAACACTGAAGCTTTCTTT | CASSFSRTANTEAFF
TRBJ2-2 | TRBD2 | TRBV4-2 | NA | TGTGCCAGCAGGCTAGAAGCGGGATACACCGGGGAGCTGTTTTTT | CASRLEAGYTGELFF
TRBJ2-1 | TRBD2 | TRBV2 | few | TGTGCCAGCCCGACTAGCGAGAAAAATGAGCAGTTCTTC | CASPTSEKNEQFF
TRBJ2-1 | TRBD2 | TRBV20-1 | NA | TGCAGTGCTAGAATAGGTAGCGGGCCGACTAGTAATGAGCAGTTCTTC | CSARIGSGPTSNEQFF
TRBJ2-7 | NA | TRBV11-3 | NA | TGTGCCAGCAGCTATTACGAAGGCTACGAGCAGTACTTC | CASSYYEGYEQYF
TRBJ2-7 | NA | TRBV7-6 | few | TGTGCCAGCAGCTTAGCGGGAGGGGGTTACTACGAGCAGTACTTC | CASSLAGGGYYEQYF
TRBJ2-7 | NA | TRBV7-2 | NA | TGTGCCAGCAGCTTAGGGACTATCTACGAGCAGTACTTC | CASSLGTIYEQYF
TRBJ2-2 | TRBD2 | TRBV7-8 | NA | TGTGCCGGCAGCAGGACTAGCACCGGGGAGCTGTTTTTT | CAGSRTSTGELFF
TRBJ2-2 | TRBD1 | TRBV7-8 | many | TGTGCCAGCGGATTGGACAGGTTTTACACCGGGGAGCTGTTTTTT | CASGLDRFYTGELFF
TRBJ2-7 | NA | TRBV7-9 | NA | TGTGCCAGCAGCTTACCCGGGGATGAAAACGAGCAGTACTTC | CASSLPGDENEQYF
TRBJ2-7 | NA | TRBV13 | NA | TGTGCCAGCAGCTTATCCGTGACGGACACCTACGAGCAGTACTTC | CASSLSVTDTYEQYF
TRBJ1-1 | TRBD1 | TRBV7-6 | NA | TGTGCCAGCAGCCCGACAGGGAGGTTCACTGAAGCTTTCTTT | CASSPTGRFTEAFF
TRBJ2-2 | NA | TRBV5-4 | NA | TGTGCCAGCAGCTTGGCCCAGGAAGGTGGCACCGGGGAGCTGTTTTTT | CASSLAQEGGTGELFF
TRBJ2-5 | NA | TRBV12-3/TRBV12-4 | few | TGTGCCAGCAGTTTAGTTAGACAAGAGACCCAGTACTTC | CASSLVRQETQYF
TRBJ1-6 | NA | TRBV19 | few | TGTGCCAGTAGTGCGGAGGGGTATAATTCACCCCTCCACTTT | CASSAEGYNSPLHF
TRBJ2-2 | TRBD2 | TRBV29-1 | NA | TGCAGCGTTGAAGACGCGGGACTAACTGGGGAGCTGTTTTTT | CSVEDAGLTGELFF